The source of this T cell receptor (beta chain) is a study of shared clonotypes between healthy human individuals (dated by TCRdb to the early 2020s). In the study overall: The cohort comprised a couple of women and a few men aged 18 to 49 years. For each donor, CD4 naive and CD4 memory were each given three plates, CD8 naive was given two plates, and CD8 memory was given one plate. Between about 0.85 and 9.5 billion PBMCs per donor were obtained by leukapheresis. The study deeply sequenced blood TCR repertoires of five healthy adults to estimate repertoire size and the extent of clonotype sharing between individuals. To increase sequencing depth and limit assay-specific biases, different laboratories used diverse techniques to prepare libraries and sequence TCR repertoires.

Using the deep immunoSEQ assay, multiplex PCR amplified TCR CDR3 regions from genomic DNA. Extracted genomic DNA from each cell subset was spread evenly across all wells of several immunoSEQ 96-well plates, with each plate serving as a replicate. For sorted subsets, 200 ng of genomic DNA, equivalent to 25,000 to 30,000 T cell genomes, went into each replicate PCR. Purified libraries were quantified with a Qubit 3.0 fluorometer, sized on a Bioanalyzer 2100, and re-quantified with the KAPA Library Quantification kit. A separate single-read 150-cycle Illumina NextSeq 550 flow cell was used to sequence each immunoSEQ 96-well plate. The paper's data handling went like this. The immunoSEQ output contained only junctional sequences without quality scores, so filtering could not match that applied to full-length reads. To assign V/J genes and CDR3, sequences were annotated using PyIR, a Python wrapper for IgBLAST v1.9, with IMGT germline references. Reads with weak V/J assignments (E-value above 1e-6), missing CDR3, stop codons, out-of-frame junctions, or ambiguous translated residues were removed. V3J clonotypes were defined as sequences sharing an identical inferred V gene, J gene, and CDR3 amino acid sequence. The percentage overlap between two repertoires was calculated by dividing the number of shared unique clonotypes by the size of the smaller repertoire. Three approaches were used to assess repertoire richness: RTK rarefaction, the Chao1 estimator, and Recon v2.1 estimates of unobserved clonotypes. OLGA was used to compute generation probabilities for all TCRbeta clonotypes that the gDNA method yielded from four donors. TCRdb took over this immuneACCESS table, retaining in-frame rearrangements with V and J assigned. Such tables are incomplete; in checked studies, under half of the missing clones stem from an unresolved V gene, and the remainder is unexplained. V and J calls and clone size come straight from that table; D and trimming were deduced from the DNA. The sample table contains roughly 640,000 clones; only one count was recorded for approximately 97% of them. Roughly 0.055% of the sample is in the top ten clones.

Overall study results and their limits: Incomplete sequencing was indicated by rarefaction of sorted-subset datasets, despite the large sequencing depth. Larger estimated clonotype richness was generally found for naive subsets than for memory subsets. When several donors were compared, the shared fraction of clonotypes was about 5.5% for naive CD4, around 4% for naive CD8, 2.3% for memory CD4, and around 0.4% for memory CD8. Compared with non-shared clonotypes, clonotypes shared by all four sorted-subset donors had higher generation probabilities. Sampling was limited to blood, and TCR repertoires in tissue likely differ from TCR repertoires in blood. Pairwise subsampling indicated that sequencing depth was expected to affect the degree of clonotype sharing among donors. Because the study included only a small number of donors, the genetic and exposure-history diversity represented was limited.

With regard to this clone: Its antigen specificity is not known. The sample holds no much larger clone one base away, and base qualities are not on file.

The donors were healthy, HIV-negative adults with no recently reported acute infections or vaccinations. Every donor was a Caucasian adult residing in Nashville, Tennessee, USA. CD4+ T cells were enriched by magnetic negative selection, after which naive cells were positively selected on CD45RA and the negative fraction was taken as the memory subset. Blood was obtained by leukapheresis, after which PBMCs were separated by Ficoll-Histopaque density gradient centrifugation and cryopreserved in liquid nitrogen vapor phase. Analytical flow cytometry was used to check the purity and quantity of each magnetically sorted T cell population. From each sorted fraction, genomic DNA was isolated and quantified by UV absorbance on a Nanodrop 2000c. CDR1 and CDR2 are read off the germline V gene as SQVTM and ANQGSEA. Taken from cysteine to phenylalanine, the CDR3 has 14 residues. The entry retains the CDR3 DNA only, 42 bases that are in frame from base 1. Trimming removed 6 bases from V and 3 bases from J, leaving 18 bases between the germline ends.

The sequenced sample consisted of naive CD4+ T cells sorted from blood. Read against the paper, the sample's cell subset or site label means: CD45RA+ positively selected. This receptor chain uses TRBV29-1 and TRBJ2-7, with the D gene not confidently named. This receptor was obtained from a woman in her 30s in good health. In nucleotide form, the sequence is TGCAGCGTCGCGAATAGACTCGCCGACTACGAGCAGTACTTC. This is translated as CSVANRLADYEQYF.